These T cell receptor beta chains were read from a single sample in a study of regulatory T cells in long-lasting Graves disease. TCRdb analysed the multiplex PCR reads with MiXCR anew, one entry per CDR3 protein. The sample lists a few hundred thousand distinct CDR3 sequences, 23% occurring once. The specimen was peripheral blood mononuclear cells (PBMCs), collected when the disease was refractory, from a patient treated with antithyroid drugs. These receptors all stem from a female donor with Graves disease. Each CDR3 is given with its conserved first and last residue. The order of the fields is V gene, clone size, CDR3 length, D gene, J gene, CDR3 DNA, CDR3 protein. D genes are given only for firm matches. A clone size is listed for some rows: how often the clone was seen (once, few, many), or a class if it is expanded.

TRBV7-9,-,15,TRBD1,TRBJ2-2,TGTGCCAGCAGCAAGACAGGGATCGGGTCCGGGGAGCTGTTTTTT,CASSKTGIGSGELFF
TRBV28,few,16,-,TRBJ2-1,TGTGCCAGCAGACTGCCGGTGGCCTTGGGGGTCAATGAGCAGTTCTTC,CASRLPVALGVNEQFF
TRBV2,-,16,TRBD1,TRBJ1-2,TGTGCCAGCAGCTGGTTTCCGGGACAGGGGGCGAAGGGCTACACCTTC,CASSWFPGQGAKGYTF
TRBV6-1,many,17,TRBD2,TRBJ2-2,TGTGCCAGCAGTGCCCTGACTAGCGGGAGGAACACCGGGGAGCTGTTTTTT,CASSALTSGRNTGELFF
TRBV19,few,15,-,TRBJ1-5,TGTGCCAGTAGTATCTTGGCAATAAGCAATCAGCCCCAGCATTTT,CASSILAISNQPQHF
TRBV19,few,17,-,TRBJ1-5,TGTGCCAGTAGTCTGCAGCTTAACCGGGACAGCAATCAGCCCCAGCATTTT,CASSLQLNRDSNQPQHF
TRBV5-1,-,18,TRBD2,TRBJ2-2,TGCGCCAGCAGCTACATAAGTCCGGGACTAGCGACGACCGGGGAGCTGTTTTTT,CASSYISPGLATTGELFF
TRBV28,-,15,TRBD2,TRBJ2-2,TGTGCCAGCCAAGGGCTAGCGGGAGGACCCAGGGAGCTGTTTTTT,CASQGLAGGPRELFF
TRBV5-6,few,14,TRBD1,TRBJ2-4,TGTGCCAGCAGGGGACAGGGGGCGCTGAACATTCAGTACTTC,CASRGQGALNIQYF
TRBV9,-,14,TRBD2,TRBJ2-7,TGTGCCAGCAGCGCCGGGACTAGCGCCTACGAGCAGTACTTC,CASSAGTSAYEQYF
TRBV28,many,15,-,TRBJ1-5,TGTGCCAGCAGTTCTCGCCAGACAGTAAATCAGCCCCAGCATTTT,CASSSRQTVNQPQHF
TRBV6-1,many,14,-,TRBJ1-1,TGTGCCAGCAGCGTCGACAGTGTAAACACTGAAGCTTTCTTT,CASSVDSVNTEAFF
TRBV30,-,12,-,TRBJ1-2,TGTGCCTGGGCCAGGGACCACTATGGCTACACCTTC,CAWARDHYGYTF
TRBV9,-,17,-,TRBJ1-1,TGTGCCAGCAGCGTAGGTTCAGACCGTCTTATGAACACTGAAGCTTTCTTT,CASSVGSDRLMNTEAFF
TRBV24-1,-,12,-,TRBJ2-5,TGTGCCACCAGTGCCCCTAGAGGGACCCAGTACTTC,CATSAPRGTQYF
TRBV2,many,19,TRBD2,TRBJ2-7,TGTGCCAGCAGTGATCCCGGACTAGCGGGAGGTCGCGAAGCCTACGAGCAGTACTTC,CASSDPGLAGGREAYEQYF
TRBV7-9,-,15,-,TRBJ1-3,TGTGCCAGCAGCTTAACAGGCCTTACTGGAAACACCATATATTTT,CASSLTGLTGNTIYF